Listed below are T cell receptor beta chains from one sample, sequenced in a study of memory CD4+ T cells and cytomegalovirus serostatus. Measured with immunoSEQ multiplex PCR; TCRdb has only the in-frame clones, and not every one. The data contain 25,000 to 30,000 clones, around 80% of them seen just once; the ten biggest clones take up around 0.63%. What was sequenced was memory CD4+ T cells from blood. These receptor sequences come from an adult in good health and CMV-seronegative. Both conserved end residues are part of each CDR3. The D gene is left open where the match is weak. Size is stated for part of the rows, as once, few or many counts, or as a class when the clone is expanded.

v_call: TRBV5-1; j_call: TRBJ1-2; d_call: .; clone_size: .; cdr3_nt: TGCGCCAGCAGCGGCGGGACGGCTAATAACTATGGCTACACCTTC; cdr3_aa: CASSGGTANNYGYTF
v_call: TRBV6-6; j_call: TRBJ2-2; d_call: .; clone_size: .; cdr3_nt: TGTGCCAGCAGTCTCGATAACACCGGGGAGCTGTTTTTT; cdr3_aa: CASSLDNTGELFF
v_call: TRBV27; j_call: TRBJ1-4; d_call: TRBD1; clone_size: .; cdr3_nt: TGTGCCAGCAGTCTGCACAGGGGGCGAGGTGAAAAACTGTTTTTT; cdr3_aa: CASSLHRGRGEKLFF
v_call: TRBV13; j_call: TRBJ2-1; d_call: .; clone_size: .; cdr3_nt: TGTGCCAGCAGCCCATTACTAGCTTTGAATGAGCAGTTCTTC; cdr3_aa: CASSPLLALNEQFF
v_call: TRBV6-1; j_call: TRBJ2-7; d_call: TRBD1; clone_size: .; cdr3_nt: TGTGCCAGCAGTGATAGGGGGACAGGGGCCTACGAGCAGTACTTC; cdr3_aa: CASSDRGTGAYEQYF
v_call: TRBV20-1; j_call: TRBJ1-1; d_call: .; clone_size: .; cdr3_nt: TGCAGCGTTAACGGGAACACTGAAGCTTTCTTT; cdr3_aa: CSVNGNTEAFF
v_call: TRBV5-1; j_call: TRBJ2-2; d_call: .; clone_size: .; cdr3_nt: TGCGCCAGCAGCTTACAGGGGAACACCGGGGAGCTGTTTTTT; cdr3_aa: CASSLQGNTGELFF
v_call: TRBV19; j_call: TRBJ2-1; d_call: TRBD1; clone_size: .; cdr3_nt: TGTGCCAGTAGACTAGGACAGGGGTACAATGAGCAGTTCTTC; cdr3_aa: CASRLGQGYNEQFF
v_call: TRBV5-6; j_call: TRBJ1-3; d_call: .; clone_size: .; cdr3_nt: TGTGCCAGCAGCTTGAAGTTCTCTGGAAACACCATATATTTT; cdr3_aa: CASSLKFSGNTIYF
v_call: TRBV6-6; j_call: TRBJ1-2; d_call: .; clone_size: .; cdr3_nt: TGTGCCAGCAGTCAACGGACCGGGTCCTATGGCTACACCTTC; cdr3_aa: CASSQRTGSYGYTF
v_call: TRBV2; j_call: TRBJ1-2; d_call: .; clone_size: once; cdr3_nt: TGTGCCAGCAGGACAGACTCTAACTATGGCTACACCTTC; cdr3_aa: CASRTDSNYGYTF
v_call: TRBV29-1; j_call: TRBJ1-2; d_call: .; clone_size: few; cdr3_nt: TGCAGCGTTGAGGACATCTATGGCTACACCTTC; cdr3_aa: CSVEDIYGYTF
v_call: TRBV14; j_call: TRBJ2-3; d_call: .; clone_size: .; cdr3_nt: TGTGCCAGCAGCCTCACGAGAAGTACGCAGTATTTT; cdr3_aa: CASSLTRSTQYF
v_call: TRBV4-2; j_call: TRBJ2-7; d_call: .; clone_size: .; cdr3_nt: TGTGCCAGCAGCCAAGAAAGGGGGGGCTCCTACGAGCAGTACTTC; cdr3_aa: CASSQERGGSYEQYF